A few counts support the clone carrying this T cell receptor beta chain. The target antigen is unknown. These data belong to a study of CD8 T cells in ankylosing spondylitis. Unmatched junction bases numbered 6, after V lost 5 bases and J lost 2 bases. This CDR3 spans 16 amino acids. CDR1 is MNHNS, CDR2 SASEGT, per germline. It was by quantitative 5'-RACE with molecular barcodes that TCR beta libraries were made. TCRdb called the 5' RACE reads again in MiXCR, with one record for every CDR3 protein. The sample lists about 750,000 distinct CDR3 sequences, 15% to 20% occurring once. General observations from the study: A TCR beta motif of fewer than ten highly homologous variants seemed to mark ankylosing spondylitis blood. Prior work had noted some motif variants in reactive arthritis blood and synovial fluid. Disease-associated clones were CD8+ and fairly uncommon in peripheral blood. Reportedly, disease-linked clones are significantly enriched in ankylosing spondylitis patients' matched synovial fluid.

The sample taken for sequencing was blood, either unsorted or a sorted T cell fraction (not recorded which). This TCR was recovered from a male donor with ankylosing spondylitis. The chain combines TRBV6-1 with TRBJ1-1; 12 bases are a match to TRBD1. Here the CDR3 reads CASSLRDRGHNTEAFF. The CDR3 region has the DNA TGTGCCAGCAGTCTCCGGGACAGGGGGCACAACACTGAAGCTTTCTTT.